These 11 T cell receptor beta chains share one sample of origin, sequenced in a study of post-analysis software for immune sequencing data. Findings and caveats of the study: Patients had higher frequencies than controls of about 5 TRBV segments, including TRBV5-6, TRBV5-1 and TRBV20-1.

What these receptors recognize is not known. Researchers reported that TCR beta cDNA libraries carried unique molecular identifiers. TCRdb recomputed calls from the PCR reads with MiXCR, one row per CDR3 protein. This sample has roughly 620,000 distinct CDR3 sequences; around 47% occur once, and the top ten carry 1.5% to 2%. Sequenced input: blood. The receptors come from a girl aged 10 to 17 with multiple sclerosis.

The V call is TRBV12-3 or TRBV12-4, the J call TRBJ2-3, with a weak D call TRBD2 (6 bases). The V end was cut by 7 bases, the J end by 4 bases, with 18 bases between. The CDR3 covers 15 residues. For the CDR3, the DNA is TGTGCCAGCACCAAAGGAGTGGGAGGCCCAGATACGCAGTATTTT. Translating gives CASTKGVGGPDTQYF.

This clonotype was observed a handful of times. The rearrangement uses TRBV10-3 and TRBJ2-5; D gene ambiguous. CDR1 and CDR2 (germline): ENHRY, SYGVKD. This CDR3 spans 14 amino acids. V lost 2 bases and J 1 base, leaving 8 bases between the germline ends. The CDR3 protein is CAISEGNLQETQYF. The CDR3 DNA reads TGTGCCATCAGTGAGGGTAACCTCCAAGAGACCCAGTACTTC.

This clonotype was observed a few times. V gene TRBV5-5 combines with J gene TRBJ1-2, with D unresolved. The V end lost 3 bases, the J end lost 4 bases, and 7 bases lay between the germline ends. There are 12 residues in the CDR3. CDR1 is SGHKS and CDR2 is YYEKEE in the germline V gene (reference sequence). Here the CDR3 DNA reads TGTGCCAGCAGCTCGGACCCCTATGGCTACACCTTC. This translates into CASSSDPYGYTF.

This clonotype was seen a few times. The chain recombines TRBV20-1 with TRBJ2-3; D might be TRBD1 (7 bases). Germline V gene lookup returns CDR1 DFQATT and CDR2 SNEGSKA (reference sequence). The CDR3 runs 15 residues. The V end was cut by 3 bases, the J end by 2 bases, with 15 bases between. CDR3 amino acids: CSASGGRGHTDTQYF. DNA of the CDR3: TGCAGTGCTAGCGGGGGAAGGGGGCACACAGATACGCAGTATTTT.

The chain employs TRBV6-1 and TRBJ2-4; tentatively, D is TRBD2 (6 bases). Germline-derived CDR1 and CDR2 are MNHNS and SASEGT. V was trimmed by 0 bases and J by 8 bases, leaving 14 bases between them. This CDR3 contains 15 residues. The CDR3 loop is CASSEALGGRDIQYF. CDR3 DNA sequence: TGTGCCAGCAGTGAAGCGCTCGGGGGTCGAGACATTCAGTACTTC.

The CDR3 loop reads CSARRGGGNSPLHF. CDR3 bases: TGCAGTGCTAGGAGGGGAGGAGGAAATTCACCCCTCCACTTT. The V call is TRBV20-1, the J call TRBJ1-6, with D perhaps TRBD1 (5 bases). The CDR3 covers 14 residues. Germline-derived CDR1 and CDR2 are DFQATT and SNEGSKA (reference sequence). V was cut by 3 bases and J by 7 bases, with 13 bases left in between.

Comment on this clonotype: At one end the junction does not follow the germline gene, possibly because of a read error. CDR3 sequence (DNA): TGTGCCAGCAGTGAACCCCGTGGAGGGTACAATGGGCAGTTCTTC. Protein sequence: CASSEPRGGYNGQFF. This chain links TRBV6-1 with TRBJ2-1; a possible D gene is TRBD2 (6 bases). Per the germline V gene, CDR1 is MNHNS and CDR2 is SASEGT. CDR3 length: 15 residues.

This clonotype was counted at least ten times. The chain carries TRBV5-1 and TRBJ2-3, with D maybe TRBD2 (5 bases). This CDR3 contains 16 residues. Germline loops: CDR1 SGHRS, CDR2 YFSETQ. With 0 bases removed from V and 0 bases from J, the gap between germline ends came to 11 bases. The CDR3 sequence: CASSLVRRTSTDTQYF. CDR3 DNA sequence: TGCGCCAGCAGCTTGGTAAGGCGGACTAGCACAGATACGCAGTATTTT.

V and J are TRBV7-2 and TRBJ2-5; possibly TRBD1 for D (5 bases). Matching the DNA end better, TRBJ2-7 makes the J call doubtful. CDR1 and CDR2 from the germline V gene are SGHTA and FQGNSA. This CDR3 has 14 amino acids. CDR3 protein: CASRAKGYPYEQYF. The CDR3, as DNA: TGTGCCAGCAGAGCCAAGGGGTACCCCTACGAGCAGTACTTC.

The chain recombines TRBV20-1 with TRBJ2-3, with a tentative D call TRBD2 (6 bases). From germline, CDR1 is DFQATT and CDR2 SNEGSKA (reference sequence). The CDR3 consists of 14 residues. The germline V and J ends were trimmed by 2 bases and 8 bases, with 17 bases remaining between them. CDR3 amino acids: CSARPLEEGSTQYF. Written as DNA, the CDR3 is TGCAGTGCTAGACCCCTTGAGGAGGGGAGTACGCAGTATTTT.

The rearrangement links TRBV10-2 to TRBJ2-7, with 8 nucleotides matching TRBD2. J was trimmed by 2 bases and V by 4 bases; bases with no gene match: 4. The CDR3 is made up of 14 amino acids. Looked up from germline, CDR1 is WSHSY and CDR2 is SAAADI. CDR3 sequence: CASSALAGAYEQYF. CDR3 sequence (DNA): TGCGCCAGCAGTGCGCTAGCGGGTGCCTACGAGCAGTACTTC.